This TCR beta chain comes out of a study of blood T cells in healthy people across ages (dated by TCRdb to 2013 to 2016). Broadly, across the study: Template switching captured roughly one uniquely barcoded TCR beta cDNA molecule per two T cells in model experiments. Age-related changes in TCR beta repertoire diversity were measured in the study by deep sequencing normalized with unique cDNA molecular identifiers. Donors were grouped into four age groups: young (average approximately 16 years), middle-aged (about 38), aged (62) and long-lived (less than 85). Donors of different ages were randomly distributed across sequencing lanes to avoid experimental bias. For two donors (one aged 18 to 30 and one aged 80 or older), the study analyzed two additional independent replicas of 1 million unique cDNA reads from the same blood draw. Points the paper makes about the study in general: Observed TCR beta diversity per million T cells fell roughly linearly with age, and a significant reduction was already apparent by age roughly 40. Observed TCR beta diversity correlated strongly with the percentage of naive T cells measured by flow cytometry. Estimates of total diversity based on one million sequenced T cells were considered lower bounds and underestimates. Because the CMV infection status of the donors was unknown, age-related changes in expanded clonotypes may potentially have been confounded. Because profiling used bulk unsorted PBMCs, naive and antigen-experienced compartments could not be compared conclusively. Compared with the aged group, the long-lived group had more naive CD4+ T cells, fewer expanded clones and increased TCR diversity, a pattern suggesting age selection.

Systemically healthy Caucasian individuals from Russia, roughly 40 in total and aged 6 to 90 years, were included as donors. Approximately 9.7 milliliters of peripheral blood were drawn from each donor into EDTA-treated Vacutainer tubes. Ficoll-Paque density-gradient centrifugation was used to isolate PBMCs, with at least 7 million per sample. Total RNA was extracted from PBMCs with Trizol reagent, with at least 6 micrograms obtained per sample. For every donor, an aliquot of PBMCs went through flow cytometry to measure the percentages of naive CD45RAhigh/CD27high T cells. Of note for this clonotype: It has no known antigen specificity. No base quality values were provided; no much bigger clone lies one nucleotide off.

The method was 5' RACE. The instrument given in TCRdb is Illumina HiSeq 2500. A second PCR of 7 to 11 cycles was run with a J-beta primer mix and a sample-barcoded 5' primer. Each TCR beta cDNA molecule received a unique molecular identifier from a template-switch 5' adaptor carrying 12 random nucleotides. Each sample yielded at least 2.5 million CDR3-containing paired-end reads. First-strand cDNA was synthesized from all RNA with the Mint cDNA synthesis kit, primed by a TRBC-specific oligonucleotide. After uracil-DNA glycosylase treatment, a first 18-cycle PCR used universal primers M1SS and BC2_uni_R on all cDNA. On the authors' methods: For normalization, 1 million high-quality reads were randomly selected from each sample, with every read carrying a distinct molecular identifier. Reads sharing molecular identifiers were discarded rather than binned into consensus sequences. CDR3 identification, clonotype clustering and error correction used MiTCR with a Q25 quality threshold and the strictest error-elimination algorithm. A nonparametric unseen species model using Euler transformation provided a lower-bound estimate of total TCR beta diversity. The public reads were reanalyzed by TCRdb: fastp trimming at Q25, MiXCR alignment, in-frame beta chains only. Every distinct CDR3 protein forms one entry, paired with its most common genes and DNA. The V and J calls and clone size come from TCRdb's table, not from the authors' own analysis. The table for this sample lists 1.6 million or so distinct CDR3 sequences; around 35% of them were counted only once. About 11% of the sample comes from the top ten.

This TCR was recovered from a woman aged 25 to 39 in good health. Material for sequencing was blood.

For the CDR3, the sequence is CATSPPTGDGETQYF. The DNA reads as follows: TGTGCCACCAGTCCCCCAACAGGGGACGGGGAGACCCAGTACTTC. The chain couples TRBV24-1 to TRBJ2-5; TRBD1 agrees with 7 junctional bases. The CDR3 numbers 15 residues from cysteine through phenylalanine. Only the CDR3 part of the read is kept: 45 bases, read in frame from the first base. V ends up 6 bases short and J 5 bases short, with an unmatched junction base count of 11. The CDR1 and CDR2 encoded by the germline V gene are KGHDR and SFDVKD.